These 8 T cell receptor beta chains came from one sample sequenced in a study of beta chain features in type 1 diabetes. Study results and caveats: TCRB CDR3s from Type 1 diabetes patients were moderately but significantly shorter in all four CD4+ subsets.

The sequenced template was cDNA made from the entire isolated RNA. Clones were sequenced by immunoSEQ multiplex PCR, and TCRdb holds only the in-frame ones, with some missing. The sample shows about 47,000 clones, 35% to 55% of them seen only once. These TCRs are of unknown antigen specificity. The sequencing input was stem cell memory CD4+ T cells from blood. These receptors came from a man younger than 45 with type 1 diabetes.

The CDR3 DNA reads as TGTGCCAGCAGACCAGCGGGAGTAGAATACGAGCAGTACTTC. Translating gives CASRPAGVEYEQYF. The rearrangement joins TRBV6-1 to TRBJ2-7; 8 positions agree with TRBD2. Germline lookup yields CDR1 MNHNS and CDR2 SASEGT. Unmatched junction bases numbered 8, after V lost 6 bases and J lost 4 bases. The CDR3 is 14 amino acids.

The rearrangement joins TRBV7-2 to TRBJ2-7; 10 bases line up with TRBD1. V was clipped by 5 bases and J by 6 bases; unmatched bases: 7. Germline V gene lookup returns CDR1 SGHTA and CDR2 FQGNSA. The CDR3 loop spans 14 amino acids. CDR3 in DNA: TGTGCCAGCAGCCTCCAGACAGGGGGCGTCGAGCAGTACTTC. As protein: CASSLQTGGVEQYF.

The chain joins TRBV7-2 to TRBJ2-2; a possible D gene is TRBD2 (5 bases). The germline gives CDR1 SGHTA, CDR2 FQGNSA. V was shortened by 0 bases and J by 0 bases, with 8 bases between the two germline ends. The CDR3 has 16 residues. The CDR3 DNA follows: TGTGCCAGCAGCTTAGCCGGACTGACGAACACCGGGGAGCTGTTTTTT. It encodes CASSLAGLTNTGELFF.

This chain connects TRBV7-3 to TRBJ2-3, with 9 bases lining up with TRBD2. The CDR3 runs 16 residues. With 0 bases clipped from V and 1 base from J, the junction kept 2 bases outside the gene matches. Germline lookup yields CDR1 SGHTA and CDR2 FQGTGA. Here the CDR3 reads CASSLTLAGRTDTQYF. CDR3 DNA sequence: TGTGCCAGCAGCTTAACACTAGCGGGCCGCACAGATACGCAGTATTTT.

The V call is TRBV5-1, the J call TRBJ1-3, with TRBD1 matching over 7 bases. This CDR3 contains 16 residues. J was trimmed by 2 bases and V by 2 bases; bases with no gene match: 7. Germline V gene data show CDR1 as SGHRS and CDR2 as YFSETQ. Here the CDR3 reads CASSLRDSGTGNTIYF. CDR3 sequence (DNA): TGCGCCAGCAGCTTACGGGACAGCGGCACTGGAAACACCATATATTTT.

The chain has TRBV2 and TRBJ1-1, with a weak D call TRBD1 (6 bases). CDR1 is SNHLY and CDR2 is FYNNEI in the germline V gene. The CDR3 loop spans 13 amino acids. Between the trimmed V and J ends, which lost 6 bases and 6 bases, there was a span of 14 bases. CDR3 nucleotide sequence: TGTGCCAGCAGCGACCACAGGGACGCTGAAGCTTTCTTT. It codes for CASSDHRDAEAFF. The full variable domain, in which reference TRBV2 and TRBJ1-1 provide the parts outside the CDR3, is EPEVTQTPSHQVTQMGQEVILRCVPISNHLYFYWYRQILGQKVEFLVSFYNNEISEKSEIFDDQFSVERPDGSNFTLKIRSTKLEDSAMYFCASSDHRDAEAFFGQGTRLTVV.

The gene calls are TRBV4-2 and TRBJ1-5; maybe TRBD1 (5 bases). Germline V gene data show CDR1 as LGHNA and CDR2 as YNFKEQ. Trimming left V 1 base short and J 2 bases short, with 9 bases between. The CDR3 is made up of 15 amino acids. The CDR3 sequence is CASSQVATGNQPQHF. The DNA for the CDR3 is TGTGCCAGCAGCCAAGTTGCGACAGGCAATCAGCCCCAGCATTTT.

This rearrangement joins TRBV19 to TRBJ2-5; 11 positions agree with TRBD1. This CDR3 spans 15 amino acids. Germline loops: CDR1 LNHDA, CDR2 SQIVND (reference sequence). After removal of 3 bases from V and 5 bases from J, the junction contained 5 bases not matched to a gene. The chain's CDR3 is CASSISGQGGETQYF. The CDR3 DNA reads TGTGCCAGTAGTATCTCGGGACAGGGGGGTGAGACCCAGTACTTC.